This T cell receptor (beta chain) was captured by sequencing in a study of blood T cell repertoires in COVID-19 (dated by TCRdb to the early 2020s). For context, the study as a whole: Samples from collaborators originated in the United States, Italy and Spain and spanned both the acute and convalescent phases of COVID-19. The prospective study material was composed of cDNA or gDNA derived from T cells, B-cell-depleted T cells, or PBMCs. Deeply sampled blood TCRbeta repertoires from subjects exposed to, actively infected with, or recovered from COVID-19 were included in the dataset. A freely available public database, intended as a resource for researchers studying the immune response to SARS-CoV-2, is where the repertoires were released. Samples were obtained from the ongoing ImmuneRACE study (first 160 participants) and from about 1,300 subjects provided by 6 global collaborators. Sample metadata almost always included a de-identified subject ID, COVID-19 status, age in years and sex. HLA class I and class II types, where available, came from metadata supplied by the sample provider rather than from assay-based typing. On the study overall, not on this receptor specifically: The quantity of clinical and demographic metadata differed by source and by participant and was supplied without curation.

Of note for this clone: The specificity of this receptor is unknown. Base qualities were left out, and no much larger clone turns up one base away.

TCRbeta CDR3 regions were amplified from genomic DNA using the immunoSEQ Assay, a bias-controlled multiplex PCR. The published analysis was carried out like this. The number of nucleated cells in each sample was estimated by amplification of reference gene primers within the assay. Sequence reads were collapsed and filtered to measure the absolute abundance of every unique TCRbeta CDR3 rearrangement. Productive Simpson clonality was computed per sample as the square root of Simpson's diversity index over productive rearrangements. Drawn from immuneACCESS, this table holds only the in-frame rearrangements with V and J called that TCRdb kept. Clones are partly lost; checked studies trace under half to an unresolved V gene and leave the rest unexplained. For V, J and clone size, that table is used; D and trimming come from the DNA. The sample contains around 250,000 clones, 85% to 90% of them found a single time. The top ten clonotypes cover roughly 1.6% of the sample.

CDR1 and CDR2 are read off the germline V gene (reference sequence) as LGHDT and YNNKEL. Trimming takes 6 bases from V and 4 bases from J, and the germline ends sit 12 bases apart. The CDR3 contains 14 residues, cysteine and phenylalanine counted. The only DNA kept is the CDR3, 42 bases in frame from the first base. Participants in the prospective study were enrolled through a virtual design, were aged roughly 18 to 100 years, and lived in approximately 25 United States geographic areas. Cohort assignment in the prospective study relied on participant-reported clinical history from a screening survey and a study questionnaire. Recovered participants in ImmuneRACE Cohort 3 were defined by two consecutive negative NP/OP PCR tests, clearance by a healthcare professional, or resolution of symptoms. Each participant in the prospective study had whole blood, serum and a nasopharyngeal or oropharyngeal swab collected by mobile phlebotomists. Over an approximately two-month period, participants in the prospective study had the option of providing additional blood draws and questionnaires. Before DNA extraction, prospective study blood samples were shipped either frozen or at room temperature.

Recombination linked TRBV3-1 (or the pseudogene TRBV3-2) to TRBJ2-2; D gene: possibly TRBD2, on 5 matching bases. This TCR derives from a woman aged 45-65 years who had recovered from COVID-19. Material: PBMCs or T cells enriched from blood (not recorded which). The CDR3 protein sequence reads: CASRGLPGTGELFF. The sequenced DNA is TGTGCCAGCAGAGGACTGCCCGGCACCGGGGAGCTGTTTTTT.